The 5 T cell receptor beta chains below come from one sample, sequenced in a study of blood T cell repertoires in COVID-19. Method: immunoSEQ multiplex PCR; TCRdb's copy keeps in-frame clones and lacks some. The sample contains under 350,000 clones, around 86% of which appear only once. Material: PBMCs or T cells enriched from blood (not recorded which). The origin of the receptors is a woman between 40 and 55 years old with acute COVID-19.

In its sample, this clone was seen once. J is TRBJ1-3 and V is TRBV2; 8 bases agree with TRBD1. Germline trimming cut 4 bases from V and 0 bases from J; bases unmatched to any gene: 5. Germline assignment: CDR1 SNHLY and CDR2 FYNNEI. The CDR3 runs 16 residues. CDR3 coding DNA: TGTGCCAGCAGTGTTACAGGGGGACGCTCTGGAAACACCATATATTTT. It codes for CASSVTGGRSGNTIYF.

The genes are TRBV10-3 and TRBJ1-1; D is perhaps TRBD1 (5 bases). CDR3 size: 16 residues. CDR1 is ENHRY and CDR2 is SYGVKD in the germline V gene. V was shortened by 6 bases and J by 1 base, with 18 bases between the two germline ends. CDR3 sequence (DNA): TGTGCCATCAGAAGGGGCTCCACGAATGGGAACACTGAAGCTTTCTTT. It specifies CAIRRGSTNGNTEAFF.

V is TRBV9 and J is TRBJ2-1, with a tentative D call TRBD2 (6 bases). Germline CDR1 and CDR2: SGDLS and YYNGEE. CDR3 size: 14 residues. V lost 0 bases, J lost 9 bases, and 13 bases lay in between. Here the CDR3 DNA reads TGTGCCAGCAGCGTAGGAGCCGGGACTTCTGAGCAGTTCTTC. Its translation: CASSVGAGTSEQFF.

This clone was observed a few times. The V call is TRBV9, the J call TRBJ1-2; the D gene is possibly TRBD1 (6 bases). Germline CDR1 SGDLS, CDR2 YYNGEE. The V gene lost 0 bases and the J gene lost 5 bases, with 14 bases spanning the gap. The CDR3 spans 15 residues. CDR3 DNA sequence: TGTGCCAGCAGCGTAGGCTCACAGGGAGGGTATGGCTACACCTTC. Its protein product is CASSVGSQGGYGYTF.

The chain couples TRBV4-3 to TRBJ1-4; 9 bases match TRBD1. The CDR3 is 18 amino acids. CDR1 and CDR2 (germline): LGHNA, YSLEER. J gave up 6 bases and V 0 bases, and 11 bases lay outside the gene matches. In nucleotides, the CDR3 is TGCGCCAGCAGCCAAGAGGAAACCACAGGGGGCAGAGATGAAAAACTGTTTTTT. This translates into CASSQEETTGGRDEKLFF.